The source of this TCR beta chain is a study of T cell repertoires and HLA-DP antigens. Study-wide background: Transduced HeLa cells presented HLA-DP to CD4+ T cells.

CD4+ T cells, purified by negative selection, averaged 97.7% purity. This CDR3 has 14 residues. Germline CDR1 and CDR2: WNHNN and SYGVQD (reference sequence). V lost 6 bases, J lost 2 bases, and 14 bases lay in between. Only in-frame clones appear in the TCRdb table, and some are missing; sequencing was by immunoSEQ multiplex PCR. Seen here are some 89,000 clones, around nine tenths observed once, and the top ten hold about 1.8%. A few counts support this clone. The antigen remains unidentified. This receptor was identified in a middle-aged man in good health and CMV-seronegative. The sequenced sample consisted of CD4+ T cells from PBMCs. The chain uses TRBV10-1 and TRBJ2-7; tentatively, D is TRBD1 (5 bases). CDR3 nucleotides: TGCGCCAGCAGCCGAGCAGGGTTCACCTACGAGCAGTACTTC. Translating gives CASSRAGFTYEQYF.